This T cell receptor (beta chain) was profiled in a study of T cell repertoires in ileal Crohn's disease (dated by TCRdb to the late 2010s). Describing the broader study: Median disease duration was roughly 8 years, and 35% of patients were identified as active smokers at the time of surgery. Surgery was performed for a complication in all patients, with stricturing disease in roughly 60% and penetrating disease in approximately 40%. Roughly half of the patients were given postoperative therapy, with about 19 on anti-TNF agents and 11 to 12 on thiopurines. Biopsies taken from the proximal margin of the surgical specimen made up the MI samples. Roughly 500 nanograms of biopsy DNA per sample were submitted for commercial TCRB immunosequencing. TCR repertoire analysis was done in a few dozen Crohn's disease patients from a prospective multicentre cohort. The study was conducted in parallel with a multicentre cohort built to find predictors of early endoscopic recurrence after ileocolonic resection. Endoscopic postoperative recurrence was defined by a Rutgeerts score above i0. A total of some 150 mucosal samples from approximately 60 patients were sequenced, collected from several sites on the surgical specimen and at postoperative endoscopy.

The sample's time point label is to be understood as: proximal margin of the surgical specimen (macroscopically non-inflamed). Eligible patients were adults with ileal or ileocolonic Crohn's disease who had an indication for ileocolonic resection. Before DNA extraction, whole ileal mucosal biopsies were kept frozen at -80 degrees C. A TRizol-based method was used to extract genomic DNA from the frozen whole biopsies, and the DNA was quantified with a NanoDrop 2000 spectrophotometer. Looking up the germline V gene yields CDR1 SQVTM and CDR2 ANQGSEA. Spanning cysteine to phenylalanine, the CDR3 consists of 13 amino acids. The retained sequence is limited to the CDR3, 39 bases, with the frame set at the first base. The junction carries 13 bases between V and J, which are trimmed by 3 bases and 4 bases respectively. Study-wide findings and limitations: More high-frequency clones were carried by sorted CD8 T cells than by CD4 T cells, suggesting that mucosal expansions were mainly CD8. Only a subgroup of patients, of unstated size, had their mucosal CD4 and CD8 T cells sorted and sequenced. Compared with non-smokers, patients who were active smokers at surgery showed a significantly higher proportion of clonal expansions (roughly 26% vs 20%, p=0.02). Endoscopic recurrence was linked to a higher percentage of high-frequency clones at surgery, and recurrence occurred in every patient whose clonality exceeded 26.8% (18/57).

Library generation was performed with the immunoSEQ multiplex PCR assay. CDR3 regions were amplified from genomic DNA by Adaptive Biotechnology using a two-step, amplification bias-controlled multiplex PCR. Primers for every V and J gene segment were used in the first PCR, and barcodes and Illumina adapters were added in the second PCR. An Illumina instrument was used to sequence the CDR3 libraries. Per the original workflow: The analysis used both the pipelines supplied by the vendor and custom analysis of the raw data in R/Bioconductor with R version 3.3.0. Clonality, ranging from 0 to 1, was calculated as the inverse of the normalised Shannon entropy of all productive clones. High-frequency clones were defined as the share of the repertoire occupied by the top 100 clones, with only clones passing a 95% confidence test being retained. The Simpson index measured repertoire diversity, and the Morisita-Horn index measured overlap between samples. Drawn from immuneACCESS, this table holds only the in-frame rearrangements with V and J called that TCRdb kept. Clones are partly lost; checked studies trace under half to an unresolved V gene and leave the rest unexplained. The V and J calls and the clone size are those of that table, but D and trimming were determined from the DNA. In all, the sample holds 6,600 or so clones, and around 70% of those were seen once. The ten largest clones capture roughly 10% of the sample.

Note on this clone: Its binding antigen is unknown. Base qualities are missing; no much larger clone stands one base away.

Specimen: ileal tissue. The receptor's source is an adult with Crohn's disease. The rearranged chain carries TRBV29-1 and TRBJ2-7; the D region may be TRBD1 or TRBD2, each matching 7 bases equally. The nucleotide sequence is given as TGCAGCGTTGATGGTCAGGGGGGGTACGAGCAGTACTTC. Translated, this gives CSVDGQGGYEQYF.